This T cell receptor (beta chain) was sequenced during a study of blood T cell repertoires in COVID-19. The CDR3 loop spans 18 amino acids. Original processing methods: Researchers report that nucleated cell counts were estimated from reference gene primer amplification. The repertoire was sequenced with immunoSEQ multiplex PCR; TCRdb's copy has only in-frame clones and lacks some. V and J calls and clone size follow that table, whereas D and trimming were derived from the DNA. This table has about 270,000 clones, roughly nine tenths appearing once. The V gene is TRBV21-1, the J gene TRBJ2-3; the table's D call TRBD1 went unverified against the DNA. TRBV21-1 is given as a pseudogene. Sequencing was performed on peripheral blood. This clonotype was obtained from a man in his forties who had recovered from COVID-19. This CDR3 reads CASSKKGGHLDQPTAQYF. The CDR3 DNA sequence: TGTGCCAGCAGCAAAAAAGGGGGACACCTCGACCAACCCACGGCGCAGTATTTT.